This is a list of T cell receptor beta chains from one sample in a study of neurological immune-mediated disorders. TCRdb reanalysed the 5' RACE reads using MiXCR and keeps one entry per CDR3 protein. Of about 62,000 distinct CDR3 sequences detected, 4% to 5.5% appear once; the ten largest clones hold 3% to 4%. Sequencing input: PBMCs. Every receptor here comes from a woman aged 45-65 years with multiple sclerosis. The CDR3 runs from the conserved cysteine through the conserved F or W. Fields, in order: D gene, J gene, V gene, clone size, CDR3 protein, CDR3 DNA. A D gene is named only where the DNA matches it firmly. The size of a clone is reported for some rows only, either as once, few or many, or as a class for expanded clones.

D: TRBD1; J: TRBJ1-4; V: TRBV5-5; size: many; CDR3: CASSLGKTGGAEKLFF; DNA: TGTGCCAGCAGCTTGGGGAAGACAGGGGGAGCTGAAAAACTGTTTTTT
D: NA; J: TRBJ1-6; V: TRBV18; size: few; CDR3: CASSPGNRDTFSPLNF; DNA: TGTGCCAGCTCTCCAGGGAACCGGGACACTTTTTCACCCCTCAACTTT
D: TRBD1; J: TRBJ2-5; V: TRBV15; size: many; CDR3: CATDRDQETQYF; DNA: TGTGCCACCGACAGGGACCAAGAGACCCAGTACTTC
D: NA; J: TRBJ2-2; V: TRBV5-1; size: many; CDR3: CASSPPGSQNTGELFF; DNA: TGCGCCAGCAGCCCCCCCGGGTCTCAAAACACCGGGGAGCTGTTTTTT
D: NA; J: TRBJ2-3; V: TRBV6-6; size: many; CDR3: CATSTDTQYF; DNA: TGTGCCACCTCCACAGATACGCAGTATTTT
D: TRBD1; J: TRBJ2-1; V: TRBV7-9; size: few; CDR3: CASSVRDRSYNEQFF; DNA: TGTGCCAGCAGCGTCCGGGACAGATCCTACAATGAGCAGTTCTTC
D: NA; J: TRBJ2-7; V: TRBV25-1; size: many; CDR3: CASSNKNEQYF; DNA: TGTGCCAGCAGCAATAAAAACGAGCAGTACTTC
D: NA; J: TRBJ2-3; V: TRBV7-8; size: many; CDR3: CASSSLPPGSTDTQYF; DNA: TGTGCCAGCAGCTCTCTCCCCCCCGGGAGCACAGATACGCAGTATTTT
D: NA; J: TRBJ2-6; V: TRBV18; size: NA; CDR3: CASSPLQGSGANVLTF; DNA: TGTGCCAGCTCACCACTCCAGGGCTCTGGGGCCAACGTCCTGACTTTC
D: NA; J: TRBJ1-2; V: TRBV3-1; size: many; CDR3: CASSPGIGYTF; DNA: TGTGCCAGCAGCCCGGGAATTGGCTACACCTTC
D: NA; J: TRBJ1-3; V: TRBV5-1; size: NA; CDR3: CASSFDRRPSGNTIYF; DNA: TGCGCCAGCAGCTTCGACAGGAGACCTTCTGGAAACACCATATATTTT
D: NA; J: TRBJ1-2; V: TRBV12-3/TRBV12-4; size: many; CDR3: CASSTAGGGAPYGYTF; DNA: TGTGCCAGCAGCACCGCTGGTGGGGGCGCACCCTATGGCTACACCTTC
D: TRBD2; J: TRBJ2-3; V: TRBV2; size: many; CDR3: CASNREGGHTDTQYF; DNA: TGTGCCAGCAACCGGGAGGGTGGACACACAGATACGCAGTATTTT
D: NA; J: TRBJ1-4; V: TRBV5-1; size: many; CDR3: CASSRRVPGEKLFF; DNA: TGCGCCAGCAGCCGGAGGGTTCCGGGGGAAAAACTGTTTTTT
D: NA; J: TRBJ2-3; V: TRBV5-1; size: NA; CDR3: CASRSQRSDTQYF; DNA: TGCGCCAGCAGATCGCAGCGGTCAGATACGCAGTATTTT
D: NA; J: TRBJ2-1; V: TRBV12-3/TRBV12-4; size: many; CDR3: CASSGGFRGRSSYNEQFF; DNA: TGTGCCAGCAGTGGGGGGTTTCGGGGGCGGAGCTCCTACAATGAGCAGTTCTTC
D: TRBD2; J: TRBJ2-1; V: TRBV20-1; size: many; CDR3: CSADGGTSGGYEQFF; DNA: TGCAGTGCCGATGGAGGGACTAGCGGGGGCTATGAGCAGTTCTTC
D: NA; J: TRBJ2-5; V: TRBV6-2/TRBV6-3; size: many; CDR3: CASKGDIETQYF; DNA: TGTGCCAGCAAGGGGGACATAGAGACCCAGTACTTC
D: NA; J: TRBJ2-2; V: TRBV20-1; size: many; CDR3: CSARWDTGELFF; DNA: TGCAGTGCTAGATGGGACACCGGGGAGCTGTTTTTT
D: TRBD2; J: TRBJ2-5; V: TRBV5-6; size: many; CDR3: CASSLDAGGPETQYF; DNA: TGTGCCAGCAGCTTGGACGCGGGGGGGCCGGAGACCCAGTACTTC
D: TRBD1; J: TRBJ1-5; V: TRBV4-1; size: few; CDR3: CASSQGGVDRVNQPQNF; DNA: TGCGCCAGCAGCCAAGGGGGGGTGGACAGGGTAAATCAGCCCCAGAATTTT
D: TRBD1; J: TRBJ2-7; V: TRBV5-1; size: many; CDR3: CASSLYGQGGEQYF; DNA: TGCGCCAGCAGCTTGTACGGACAGGGAGGCGAGCAGTACTTC
D: NA; J: TRBJ1-2; V: TRBV10-3; size: many; CDR3: CAISESGELSYGYTF; DNA: TGTGCCATCAGTGAGTCAGGGGAATTATCCTATGGCTACACCTTC
D: NA; J: TRBJ1-1; V: TRBV6-1; size: NA; CDR3: CASSEEPGPRWAFF; DNA: TGTGCCAGCAGTGAAGAACCGGGGCCCAGATGGGCTTTCTTT
D: NA; J: TRBJ1-1; V: TRBV5-1; size: many; CDR3: CASMKVSGHMNTEAFF; DNA: TGCGCCAGCATGAAGGTCTCAGGACACATGAACACTGAAGCTTTCTTT
D: NA; J: TRBJ2-7; V: TRBV7-8; size: many; CDR3: CASAAGPYYEQYF; DNA: TGTGCCAGCGCAGCCGGACCGTACTACGAGCAGTACTTC
D: TRBD1; J: TRBJ2-7; V: TRBV5-1; size: many; CDR3: CASSSGQGSYEQYF; DNA: TGCGCCAGCAGCTCGGGACAGGGCTCCTACGAGCAGTACTTC
D: TRBD2; J: TRBJ2-1; V: TRBV20-1; size: few; CDR3: CSARWRGGINEQFF; DNA: TGCAGTGCTAGATGGCGGGGGGGCATAAATGAGCAGTTCTTC
D: NA; J: TRBJ2-5; V: TRBV10-2; size: many; CDR3: CASGDNPQETQYF; DNA: TGCGCCAGCGGGGACAATCCCCAAGAGACCCAGTACTTC
D: NA; J: TRBJ2-3; V: TRBV7-2; size: many; CDR3: CASGDLADTQYF; DNA: TGTGCCAGCGGGGACCTAGCGGATACGCAGTATTTT
D: NA; J: TRBJ2-7; V: TRBV12-3/TRBV12-4; size: many; CDR3: CASSGTSSYEQYF; DNA: TGTGCCAGCAGTGGGACAAGCTCCTACGAGCAGTACTTC